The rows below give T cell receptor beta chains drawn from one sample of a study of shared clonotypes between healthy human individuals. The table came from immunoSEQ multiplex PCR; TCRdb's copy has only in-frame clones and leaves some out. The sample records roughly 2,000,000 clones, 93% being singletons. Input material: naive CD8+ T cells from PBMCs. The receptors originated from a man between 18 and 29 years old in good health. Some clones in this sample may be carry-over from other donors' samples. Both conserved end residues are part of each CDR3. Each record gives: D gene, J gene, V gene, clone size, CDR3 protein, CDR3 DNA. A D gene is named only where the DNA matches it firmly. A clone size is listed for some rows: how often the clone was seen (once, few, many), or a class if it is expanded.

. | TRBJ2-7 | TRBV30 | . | CAWSEGGEQYF | TGTGCCTGGAGTGAGGGTGGCGAGCAGTACTTC
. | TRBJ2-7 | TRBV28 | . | CASSLVGASSYEQYF | TGTGCCAGCAGTTTAGTAGGGGCGAGCTCCTACGAGCAGTACTTC
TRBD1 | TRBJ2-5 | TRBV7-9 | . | CASSPTGEQETQYF | TGTGCCAGCAGCCCAACAGGGGAACAAGAGACCCAGTACTTC
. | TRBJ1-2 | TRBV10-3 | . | CAILVQGEGYGYTF | TGTGCCATCCTTGTGCAGGGCGAGGGGTATGGCTACACCTTC
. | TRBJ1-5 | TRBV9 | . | CASSVGAARQPQHF | TGTGCCAGCAGCGTAGGGGCAGCTAGACAGCCCCAGCATTTT
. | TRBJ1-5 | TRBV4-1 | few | CASSQDRGSGQPQHF | TGCGCCAGCAGCCAAGATCGGGGGTCTGGACAGCCCCAGCATTTT
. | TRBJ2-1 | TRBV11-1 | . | CASSARDPGLEQFF | TGTGCCAGCAGCGCCCGGGACCCCGGCCTTGAGCAGTTCTTC
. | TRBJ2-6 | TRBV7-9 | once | CASSNREGEFDLTF | TGTGCCAGCAGTAACCGAGAGGGAGAATTTGACCTGACTTTC
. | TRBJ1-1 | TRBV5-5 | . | CASSPQGHTEAFF | TGTGCCAGCAGCCCACAGGGCCACACTGAAGCTTTCTTT
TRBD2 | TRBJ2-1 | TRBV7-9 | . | CASSSWTSDSNEQFF | TGTGCCAGCAGCTCTTGGACTAGTGATTCTAATGAGCAGTTCTTC
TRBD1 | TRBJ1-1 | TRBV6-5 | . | CASSPTGGTEAFF | TGTGCCAGCAGTCCGACAGGGGGCACTGAAGCTTTCTTT
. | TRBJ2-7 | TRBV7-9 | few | CASSLGSGTEQYF | TGTGCCAGCAGCTTAGGGTCAGGGACCGAGCAGTACTTC